A selection of T cell receptor beta chains follows, all from one sample in a study of identical twins. MiXCR, applied by TCRdb to the 5' RACE reads, yields one record per CDR3 protein. The sample has fewer than 250,000 distinct CDR3 sequences, 15% seen once. This same sample was also part of a study on T cells expressing NK-cell markers.

The sequenced material came from CD8+ T cells sorted from blood. These receptors originate from a woman aged 18 to 35 in good health. CDR3s include the opening cysteine and the closing phenylalanine or tryptophan. A D gene is named only where the DNA matches it firmly. Only part of the rows carry a size: once, few, many, or a class if the clone is expanded.

d_gene: .; j_gene: TRBJ2-1; v_gene: TRBV20-1; abundance: few; CDR3nt: TGCAGTGCTAGACCCGTCTGGGGGGACAAATCATCACTACCCTACAATGAGCAGTTCTTC; CDR3aa: CSARPVWGDKSSLPYNEQFF
d_gene: TRBD2; j_gene: TRBJ2-3; v_gene: TRBV15; abundance: .; CDR3nt: TGTGCCACCAGCAGAGTCGGTAGCGGGAGGGCCCCAGATACGCAGTATTTT; CDR3aa: CATSRVGSGRAPDTQYF
d_gene: .; j_gene: TRBJ1-2; v_gene: TRBV2; abundance: few; CDR3nt: TGTGCCAGCAGTGTCCGGGGGTTGGGGTATGGCTACACCTTC; CDR3aa: CASSVRGLGYGYTF
d_gene: TRBD2; j_gene: TRBJ2-7; v_gene: TRBV9; abundance: .; CDR3nt: TGTGCCAGCAGCGTAGGAGGACTAGCGGGCCCCTACGAGCAGTACTTC; CDR3aa: CASSVGGLAGPYEQYF
d_gene: .; j_gene: TRBJ2-7; v_gene: TRBV12-3/TRBV12-4; abundance: few; CDR3nt: TGTGCCAGCACCACGGGACACACTAGCTCCTACGAGCAGTACTTC; CDR3aa: CASTTGHTSSYEQYF
d_gene: .; j_gene: TRBJ2-1; v_gene: TRBV12-5; abundance: .; CDR3nt: TGTGCTAGTGGTTTGGTAAGCGAGGAGCAGTTCTTC; CDR3aa: CASGLVSEEQFF
d_gene: .; j_gene: TRBJ2-2; v_gene: TRBV27; abundance: .; CDR3nt: TGTGCCAGCAGTTTATTGGGGGCGCTCAGGACCGGGGAGCTGTTTTTT; CDR3aa: CASSLLGALRTGELFF
d_gene: TRBD2; j_gene: TRBJ2-2; v_gene: TRBV20-1; abundance: .; CDR3nt: TGCAGTGCTAGTCACGGGCGGGAGGGAAACACCGGGGAGCTGTTTTTT; CDR3aa: CSASHGREGNTGELFF
d_gene: .; j_gene: TRBJ2-7; v_gene: TRBV11-2; abundance: few; CDR3nt: TGTGCCAGCAGCTTAGACCTTGTAGGGGGTGGGCAGTACTTC; CDR3aa: CASSLDLVGGGQYF
d_gene: .; j_gene: TRBJ2-3; v_gene: TRBV20-1; abundance: many; CDR3nt: TGCAGTGCGGACGATCCTACCTCTAGCACAGATACGCAGTATTTT; CDR3aa: CSADDPTSSTDTQYF
d_gene: .; j_gene: TRBJ2-7; v_gene: TRBV7-8; abundance: few; CDR3nt: TGTGCCAGCAGCTTAGCGCTGCGGCCCCCACGGCACGAGCAGTACTTC; CDR3aa: CASSLALRPPRHEQYF
d_gene: TRBD2; j_gene: TRBJ2-1; v_gene: TRBV3-1; abundance: .; CDR3nt: TGTGCCAGCAGCTTCGGACTAGCGGGGGGGCCGGGATACAATGAGCAGTTCTTC; CDR3aa: CASSFGLAGGPGYNEQFF
d_gene: .; j_gene: TRBJ2-7; v_gene: TRBV5-1; abundance: .; CDR3nt: TGCGCCAGCAGCTTTGGACAACTCTACGAGCAGTACTTC; CDR3aa: CASSFGQLYEQYF
d_gene: TRBD1; j_gene: TRBJ1-2; v_gene: TRBV7-7; abundance: few; CDR3nt: TGTGCCAGCAGCTTCAGGGACAGACAGGAAACTCCTGGCTACACCTTC; CDR3aa: CASSFRDRQETPGYTF
d_gene: .; j_gene: TRBJ2-7; v_gene: TRBV3-1; abundance: few; CDR3nt: TGTGCCAGCAGCCAGGGCTGGGGGCAGGACGAGCAGTACTTC; CDR3aa: CASSQGWGQDEQYF
d_gene: .; j_gene: TRBJ1-1; v_gene: TRBV3-1; abundance: few; CDR3nt: TGTGCCAGCGGGGCCAGACTGAACACTGAAGCTTTCTTT; CDR3aa: CASGARLNTEAFF
d_gene: .; j_gene: TRBJ1-1; v_gene: TRBV11-2; abundance: .; CDR3nt: TGTGCCAGCAGCTCGGTTGTGGTGGTGAACACTGAAGCTTTCTTT; CDR3aa: CASSSVVVVNTEAFF
d_gene: .; j_gene: TRBJ2-2; v_gene: TRBV20-1; abundance: few; CDR3nt: TGCAGTGCTAGAGATGGGGGGCGGGGTTCCGGGGAGCTGTTTTTT; CDR3aa: CSARDGGRGSGELFF
d_gene: .; j_gene: TRBJ1-5; v_gene: TRBV7-9; abundance: .; CDR3nt: TGTGCCAGCAGCTCCGCGGGTGGGCAGCCCCAGCATTTT; CDR3aa: CASSSAGGQPQHF
d_gene: TRBD2; j_gene: TRBJ2-1; v_gene: TRBV6-2/TRBV6-3; abundance: few; CDR3nt: TGTGCCAGCACCCTCCGAGCGGGGGCTTACAATGAGCAGTTCTTC; CDR3aa: CASTLRAGAYNEQFF
d_gene: .; j_gene: TRBJ2-7; v_gene: TRBV7-9; abundance: few; CDR3nt: TGTGCCAGCAGCCCGCAGAGGACAAACCCCTACGAGCAGTACTTC; CDR3aa: CASSPQRTNPYEQYF
d_gene: TRBD2; j_gene: TRBJ2-5; v_gene: TRBV10-2; abundance: .; CDR3nt: TGCGCCAGCAGACCCGGGACTAGCCTGCTGGAGACCCAGTACTTC; CDR3aa: CASRPGTSLLETQYF
d_gene: TRBD1; j_gene: TRBJ2-3; v_gene: TRBV6-5; abundance: few; CDR3nt: TGTGCCAGCAGTTTCGCTGAGGGGACAGTTAGCACAGATACGCAGTATTTT; CDR3aa: CASSFAEGTVSTDTQYF
d_gene: .; j_gene: TRBJ2-5; v_gene: TRBV4-1; abundance: few; CDR3nt: TGCGCCAGCAGCCAAGGATTCAGTGAAGAGACCCAGTACTTC; CDR3aa: CASSQGFSEETQYF
d_gene: TRBD2; j_gene: TRBJ2-3; v_gene: TRBV27; abundance: few; CDR3nt: TGTGCCAGCAGAACGGGACTAACCCGAACAGATACGCAGTATTTT; CDR3aa: CASRTGLTRTDTQYF
d_gene: .; j_gene: TRBJ2-5; v_gene: TRBV7-9; abundance: .; CDR3nt: TGTGCCAGCAGCCCCTCACAAGCTGAGACCCAGTACTTC; CDR3aa: CASSPSQAETQYF
d_gene: .; j_gene: TRBJ2-2; v_gene: TRBV10-2; abundance: few; CDR3nt: TGCGCCAGCGGCGGGACACCCGAGGGGACCGGGGAGCTGTTTTTT; CDR3aa: CASGGTPEGTGELFF
d_gene: .; j_gene: TRBJ2-5; v_gene: TRBV2; abundance: .; CDR3nt: TGTGCCAGCATCCGAGGGGATTCCGAAAACCCCGCCCAAGAGACCCAGTACTTC; CDR3aa: CASIRGDSENPAQETQYF
d_gene: .; j_gene: TRBJ2-7; v_gene: TRBV11-2; abundance: few; CDR3nt: TGTGCCAGCAGCTCAGTGGGGGAATCCTACGAGCAGTACTTC; CDR3aa: CASSSVGESYEQYF
d_gene: TRBD2; j_gene: TRBJ2-1; v_gene: TRBV29-1; abundance: .; CDR3nt: TGCAGCGTTGTATCGCGGGGGGGAGGTGAGCAGTTCTTC; CDR3aa: CSVVSRGGGEQFF
d_gene: TRBD2; j_gene: TRBJ2-3; v_gene: TRBV7-8; abundance: few; CDR3nt: TGTGCCAGCAGCTTCCCTCTAGCGGGGATCAGCACAGATACGCAGTATTTT; CDR3aa: CASSFPLAGISTDTQYF
d_gene: .; j_gene: TRBJ2-7; v_gene: TRBV15; abundance: .; CDR3nt: TGTGCCACCAGCAGAGAGAGGACTTCCTCCTACGAGCAGTACTTC; CDR3aa: CATSRERTSSYEQYF
d_gene: .; j_gene: TRBJ1-1; v_gene: TRBV12-3/TRBV12-4; abundance: .; CDR3nt: TGTGCCAGCAACATTGGGGCCTTGAACACTGAAGCTTTCTTT; CDR3aa: CASNIGALNTEAFF
d_gene: .; j_gene: TRBJ1-5; v_gene: TRBV6-5; abundance: .; CDR3nt: TGTGCCAGCAGTTCGTTCTATAGCAATCAGCCCCAGCATTTT; CDR3aa: CASSSFYSNQPQHF
d_gene: .; j_gene: TRBJ2-1; v_gene: TRBV15; abundance: .; CDR3nt: TGTGCCACCAGCGGAGATTTCGCCTACAATGAGCAGTTCTTC; CDR3aa: CATSGDFAYNEQFF
d_gene: .; j_gene: TRBJ2-7; v_gene: TRBV7-9; abundance: many; CDR3nt: TGTGCCAGCAGCCTCTATTCAGTAAGCTACTACGAGCAGTACTTC; CDR3aa: CASSLYSVSYYEQYF
d_gene: .; j_gene: TRBJ2-5; v_gene: TRBV12-3/TRBV12-4; abundance: .; CDR3nt: TGTGCCAGCAGGGAGATGGCCCAAGAGACCCAGTACTTC; CDR3aa: CASREMAQETQYF
d_gene: .; j_gene: TRBJ1-4; v_gene: TRBV3-1; abundance: .; CDR3nt: TGTGCCGCCGGAACAAAGGAAAAACTGTTTTTT; CDR3aa: CAAGTKEKLFF
d_gene: .; j_gene: TRBJ2-5; v_gene: TRBV3-1; abundance: few; CDR3nt: TGTGCCAGCAGCCAAGAACAACAGCCGGTGGGGCAAGAGACCCAGTACTTC; CDR3aa: CASSQEQQPVGQETQYF
d_gene: .; j_gene: TRBJ2-7; v_gene: TRBV7-9; abundance: few; CDR3nt: TGTGCCAGCAGCGCGCGTACAGGGCACGGGGTGTACGAGCAGTACTTC; CDR3aa: CASSARTGHGVYEQYF
d_gene: .; j_gene: TRBJ2-5; v_gene: TRBV5-6; abundance: few; CDR3nt: TGTGCCAGCAGCTTTAGGGACGGTGGTAATCAAGAGACCCAGTACTTC; CDR3aa: CASSFRDGGNQETQYF
d_gene: .; j_gene: TRBJ1-6; v_gene: TRBV5-1; abundance: .; CDR3nt: TGCGCCAGCAGCTCGGGGCCACAGGACTCCTATAATTCACCCCTCCACTTT; CDR3aa: CASSSGPQDSYNSPLHF
d_gene: .; j_gene: TRBJ1-1; v_gene: TRBV7-9; abundance: few; CDR3nt: TGTGCCAGCAGCTCGAGGATAAACACTGAAGCTTTCTTT; CDR3aa: CASSSRINTEAFF
d_gene: .; j_gene: TRBJ2-1; v_gene: TRBV7-2; abundance: .; CDR3nt: TGTGCCAGCAGCTTAGTAGGGGGAGATTACTACAATGAGCAGTTCTTC; CDR3aa: CASSLVGGDYYNEQFF
d_gene: TRBD1; j_gene: TRBJ1-2; v_gene: TRBV27; abundance: few; CDR3nt: TGTGCCAGCAGTTTGTCTGGACAGGGTCGTTGTACCTTC; CDR3aa: CASSLSGQGRCTF